The TCR beta chain under discussion was sequenced for a study of shared clonotypes between healthy human individuals (dated by TCRdb to 2020 to 2022). For the wider study: The cohort comprised two women and a few men aged 18 to 49 years. For each donor, three plates each were used for CD4 naive and CD4 memory, two plates were used for CD8 naive, and one plate was used for CD8 memory. Different laboratories and diverse techniques were used to prepare libraries and sequence TCR repertoires, to increase sequencing depth and limit assay-specific biases. Between about 0.8 and 9 billion PBMCs per donor were obtained by leukapheresis. To estimate repertoire size and how much clonotype sharing occurs between individuals, the study deeply sequenced the blood TCR repertoires of roughly 5 healthy adults. General study outcomes and caveats: The small number of donors limited the genetic and exposure-history diversity represented. Based on pairwise subsampling, the degree of clonotype sharing among donors was expected to be affected by sequencing depth. Compared with non-shared clonotypes, clonotypes shared by all four sorted-subset donors had higher generation probabilities. Across a handful of donors, approximately 5% of naive CD4, around 3.3% of naive CD8, about 2.3% of memory CD4, and around 0.4% of memory CD8 clonotypes were shared. Larger estimated clonotype richness was generally found for naive subsets than for memory subsets. Sampling was limited to blood, and TCR repertoires in tissue likely differ from TCR repertoires in blood. Rarefaction of sorted-subset datasets indicated incomplete sequencing despite the large sequencing depth.

Counted from cysteine to phenylalanine, this CDR3 has 11 amino acids. The entry retains the CDR3 DNA only, 33 bases that are in frame from base 1. CDR1 and CDR2 are drawn from the germline V gene (reference sequence): DFQATT, SNEGSKA. V loses 7 bases of germline sequence and J loses 0 bases, and the interval between the two ends is 6 bases. Donors were healthy HIV-negative adults with no recently reported acute infections or vaccinations. Every donor was a Caucasian adult residing in Nashville, Tennessee, USA. CD4+ T cells were enriched by magnetic negative selection; naive cells were then positively selected on CD45RA, and the negative fraction formed the memory subset. Blood was collected by leukapheresis, and PBMCs were isolated by Ficoll-Histopaque density gradient centrifugation and then cryopreserved in liquid nitrogen vapor phase. Purity and quantity of every magnetically sorted T cell population were checked by analytical flow cytometry. From each sorted fraction, genomic DNA was isolated and quantified by UV absorbance on a Nanodrop 2000c.

TCR CDR3 regions were amplified from genomic DNA by multiplex PCR using the deep immunoSEQ assay. Extracted genomic DNA from each cell subset was spread evenly across all wells of several immunoSEQ 96-well plates, with each plate serving as a replicate. Each replicate PCR for sorted subsets received about 180 ng genomic DNA, equal to tens of thousands of T cell genomes. The purified libraries were quantified using a Qubit 3.0 fluorometer, sized with a Bioanalyzer 2100, and then quantified again using the KAPA Library Quantification kit. Each immunoSEQ 96-well plate was sequenced on its own single-read 150-cycle Illumina NextSeq 550 flow cell. The paper's data handling went like this. The immunoSEQ output contained only junctional sequences without quality scores, so filtering could not match that applied to full-length reads. To assign V/J genes and CDR3, sequences were annotated using PyIR, a Python wrapper for IgBLAST v1.9, with IMGT germline references. Reads were filtered out if the reads had weak V/J assignments (E-value above 1e-6), no CDR3, stop codons, out-of-frame junctions, or ambiguous translated residues. V3J clonotypes were defined as sequences sharing an identical inferred V gene, J gene, and CDR3 amino acid sequence. Percentage overlap between repertoires was calculated by dividing the number of shared unique clonotypes by the size of the smaller repertoire. Repertoire richness was assessed with RTK rarefaction, the Chao1 estimator, and Recon v2.1 estimates of unobserved clonotypes. For all TCRbeta clonotypes obtained by the gDNA method from four donors, generation probabilities were computed with OLGA. TCRdb mirrors the immuneACCESS table, restricted to in-frame sequences. Some clones are absent from its copies; in checked studies, under half trace to an unresolved V gene, and the reason for the others is unknown. Clone size and the V and J calls come from that table; the DNA yielded D and trimming. The sample profile shows about 300,000 clones; approximately 79% of them were found once. Of the sample, 10% to 13% is held by the ten largest clones.

This clone has only a few counts. This clone's antigen is unknown. No clone much larger than this one lies a single base away; base qualities are absent. Sequencing was performed on memory CD4+ T cells sorted from blood. The meaning of the sample's cell subset or site label: CD45RA-negative fraction. Recombination connected TRBV20-1 to TRBJ2-5; no D gene call is confident. The sequence was obtained from a man younger than 45 in good health. CDR3 sequence: CSEVDQETQYF. The nucleotides read TGCAGTGAAGTGGACCAAGAGACCCAGTACTTC.